These 25 T cell receptor beta chains were all obtained from the same sample, sequenced in a study of blood T cell repertoires in COVID-19. Libraries were prepared by immunoSEQ multiplex PCR; TCRdb keeps only in-frame clonotypes and omits some of them. The sample includes some 120,000 clones, more than 70% of them seen just once. The sample comprised peripheral blood. The receptors shown here come from a man in his 70s with acute or convalescent COVID-19.

This clone was seen just once. The chain employs TRBV5-1 and TRBJ1-1; a weak D match, TRBD1 (5 bases). The CDR3 totals 13 residues. CDR1 is SGHRS, CDR2 YFSETQ, per germline. Trimming shortened V by 0 bases and J by 7 bases, and 10 bases separated the two germline ends. CDR3 bases: TGCGCCAGCAGCTTGGGCCGACAGAGTGAAGCTTTCTTT. Amino acids: CASSLGRQSEAFF. Drawing the rest from reference TRBV5-1 and TRBJ1-1, the complete variable domain is KAGVTQTPRYLIKTRGQQVTLSCSPISGHRSVSWYQQTPGQGLQFLFEYFSETQRNKGNFPGRFSGRQFSNSRSEMNVSTLELGDSALYLCASSLGRQSEAFFGQGTRLTVV.

The chain combines TRBV19 with TRBJ1-5; a possible D gene is TRBD1 (5 bases). The CDR3 length is 15 residues. CDR1 and CDR2 (germline): LNHDA, SQIVND (reference sequence). Trimming cost V 3 bases and J 1 base, with 10 bases left between them. CDR3 residues: CASSMQGPSNQPQHF. CDR3 DNA: TGTGCCAGTAGTATGCAGGGTCCAAGCAATCAGCCCCAGCATTTT. The whole variable domain, remainder taken from reference TRBV19 and TRBJ1-5, is DGGITQSPKYLFRKEGQNVTLSCEQNLNHDAMYWYRQDPGQGLRLIYYSQIVNDFQKGDIAEGYSVSREKKESFPLTVTSAQKNPTAFYLCASSMQGPSNQPQHFGDGTRLSIL.

This clone was counted a few times. The chain couples TRBV5-5 to TRBJ2-7; tentative D call: TRBD1 (5 bases). V shed 3 bases and J shed 6 bases, with 16 bases lying between them. The CDR3 consists of 14 residues. Germline V gives CDR1 SGHKS, CDR2 YYEKEE (reference sequence). CDR3 DNA sequence: TGTGCCAGCAGCTGGACATCCTCTGGTGGCGAGCAGTACTTC. Translated, it gives CASSWTSSGGEQYF. The variable domain in full, completed from reference TRBV5-5 and TRBJ2-7, reads DAGVTQSPTHLIKTRGQQVTLRCSPISGHKSVSWYQQVLGQGPQFIFQYYEKEERGRGNFPDRFSARQFPNYSSELNVNALLLGDSALYLCASSWTSSGGEQYFGPGTRLTVT.

The chain couples TRBV5-5 to TRBJ1-5, with D perhaps matching TRBD1 (5 bases). CDR1 and CDR2 from the germline V gene are SGHKS and YYEKEE (reference sequence). Trimming took off 0 bases at V and 2 bases at J, with 12 bases between the two ends. The CDR3 totals 16 residues. The CDR3: CASSLAAPGGNQPQHF. CDR3 DNA: TGTGCCAGCAGCTTGGCGGCTCCGGGGGGCAATCAGCCCCAGCATTTT.

This clone occurred once. The V and J genes are TRBV10-3 and TRBJ1-1, with 10 bases fitting TRBD1. Losses at the gene ends were 4 bases for V and 4 bases for J; bases not matched to a gene: 12. This CDR3 region has 17 residues. Germline V gene data show CDR1 as ENHRY and CDR2 as SYGVKD. This chain's CDR3 is CAISGTTGGKGGTEAFF. Here the CDR3 DNA reads TGTGCCATCAGTGGAACGACAGGGGGCAAGGGGGGCACTGAAGCTTTCTTT.

The rearrangement links TRBV6-1 to TRBJ2-3, with a weak D call TRBD1 (6 bases). Germline V lookup: CDR1 MNHNS, CDR2 SASEGT. The CDR3 is 14 residues long. Trimming shortened V by 1 base and J by 5 bases, and 10 bases separated the two germline ends. CDR3 sequence (DNA): TGTGCCAGCAGTGAAGGACAGGTGGGAGATACGCAGTATTTT. Protein: CASSEGQVGDTQYF.

The rearrangement links TRBV18 to TRBJ1-6; 10 nucleotides match TRBD1. The CDR3 covers 15 residues. V trimming: 6 bases; J trimming: 7 bases; junction bases outside the gene matches: 6. Germline assignment: CDR1 KGHSH and CDR2 LQKENI. CDR3 amino acids: CASSPGTGVNSPLHF. CDR3 DNA sequence: TGTGCCAGCTCCCCTGGGACAGGGGTAAATTCACCCCTCCACTTT. Full variable domain (outside the CDR3, taken from reference TRBV18 and TRBJ1-6): NAGVMQNPRHLVRRRGQEARLRCSPMKGHSHVYWYRQLPEEGLKFMVYLQKENIIDESGMPKERFSAEFPKEGPSILRIQQVVRGDSAAYFCASSPGTGVNSPLHFGNGTRLTVT.

The rearrangement links TRBV27 to TRBJ2-1, with 8 bases fitting TRBD2. Germline CDR1 is MNHEY and CDR2 is SMNVEV (reference sequence). With V trimmed by 4 bases and J by 4 bases, 12 bases remained unmatched. This CDR3 contains 17 residues. CDR3 amino acids: CASSSRLATNTYNEQFF. The CDR3 bases are TGTGCCAGCAGTTCCCGACTAGCGACTAACACTTACAATGAGCAGTTCTTC.

CDR3 residues: CASSRSPGQFSGNTIYF. The DNA for the CDR3 is TGTGCCAGCAGCCGATCCCCTGGACAGTTCTCTGGAAACACCATATATTTT. The V call is TRBV9, the J call TRBJ1-3; a possible D gene is TRBD1 (6 bases). The length of the CDR3 is 17 residues. V was shortened by 4 bases and J by 0 bases, with 17 bases between the two germline ends. Germline CDR1 reads SGDLS; CDR2 reads YYNGEE.

This clone came up a few times. The chain links TRBV9 to TRBJ2-3; tentative D call: TRBD2 (5 bases). Germline CDR1 is SGDLS and CDR2 is YYNGEE. The CDR3 is 15 residues long. Trimming removed 0 bases from V and 8 bases from J, with 16 bases in between. DNA of the CDR3: TGTGCCAGCAGCGTAGGCATAGGAGCGGTTGGTACGCAGTATTTT. This encodes CASSVGIGAVGTQYF.

The gene calls are TRBV10-2 and TRBJ2-3; TRBD2 aligns across 14 bases. Germline V lookup: CDR1 WSHSY, CDR2 SAAADI. After removal of 6 bases from V and 8 bases from J, the junction contained 7 bases not matched to a gene. The CDR3 contains 15 residues. DNA for the CDR3: TGCGCCAGCAGAGAGACTAGCGGGGGGGCCGGTACGCAGTATTTT. Its protein product is CASRETSGGAGTQYF.

The chain combines TRBV7-3 with TRBJ2-7; 11 bases map to TRBD2. The length of the CDR3 is 13 residues. V shed 0 bases, J shed 10 bases, and the junction held 2 bases outside the gene matches. Germline CDR1 SGHTA, CDR2 FQGTGA. CDR3 amino acids: CASSLTSGGAQYF. DNA of the CDR3: TGTGCCAGCAGCTTAACTAGCGGGGGGGCCCAGTACTTC.

The chain carries TRBV19 and TRBJ1-2, with D unclear. Germline V gene data show CDR1 as LNHDA and CDR2 as SQIVND (reference sequence). CDR3 length: 15 residues. V lost 2 bases, J lost 0 bases, and 10 bases lay in between. The CDR3 protein is CASSISMAANYGYTF. CDR3 DNA: TGTGCCAGTAGTATATCGATGGCTGCTAACTATGGCTACACCTTC.

This sequence joins TRBV5-4 and TRBJ2-1, with TRBD1 as a possible D gene (6 bases). Germline V gene lookup returns CDR1 SGHNT and CDR2 YYREEE (reference sequence). Trimming stripped 5 bases from V and 7 bases from J, with 19 bases between. The CDR3 is made up of 15 amino acids. The CDR3, as DNA: TGTGCCAGCAGTCGTGGTGGGGGCCCCGGGAATGAGCAGTTCTTC. Translating gives CASSRGGGPGNEQFF.

J is TRBJ1-2 and V is TRBV28; tentative D call: TRBD1 (6 bases). Germline CDR1 and CDR2: MDHEN and SYDVKM. This CDR3 is built from 14 residues. Trimming removed 2 bases at V and 1 base at J, with 8 bases between. The CDR3 protein is CASSLPGVNYGYTF. The CDR3 bases are TGTGCCAGCAGTTTACCAGGGGTTAACTATGGCTACACCTTC.

J is TRBJ1-3 and V is TRBV7-2; tentative D call: TRBD1 (6 bases). Between the trimmed V and J ends, which lost 1 base and 4 bases, there was a span of 17 bases. This CDR3 is 17 amino acids long. The V gene's germline CDR1 is SGHTA and CDR2 FQGNSA. The CDR3 spells CASSLEGTQATGNTIYF. Written as DNA, the CDR3 is TGTGCCAGCAGCTTAGAGGGGACACAGGCTACAGGAAACACCATATATTTT. Full variable domain (rest looked up from reference TRBV7-2 and TRBJ1-3): GAGVSQSPSNKVTEKGKDVELRCDPISGHTALYWYRQSLGQGLEFLIYFQGNSAPDKSGLPSDRFSAERTGGSVSTLTIQRTQQEDSAVYLCASSLEGTQATGNTIYFGEGSWLTVV.

The chain carries TRBV7-2 and TRBJ2-5; 12 nucleotides line up with TRBD2. The CDR3 is 17 amino acids. Trimming removed 1 base from V and 2 bases from J; junction bases left unmatched: 5. Germline V gene sequence: CDR1 SGHTA, CDR2 FQGNSA. CDR3 residues: CASSLVALAGGQETQYF. The CDR3 DNA is TGTGCCAGCAGCTTAGTAGCGCTAGCGGGGGGGCAAGAGACCCAGTACTTC.

This clone was detected only a few times. The chain couples TRBV5-1 to TRBJ1-6; 7 bases fit TRBD1. This CDR3 has 16 amino acids. Germline CDR1 is SGHRS and CDR2 is YFSETQ. V lost 0 bases to trimming and J lost 4 bases; unmatched junction nucleotides: 4. CDR3 nucleotide sequence: TGCGCCAGCAGCTTGGCCGCAGGGGGGTATAATTCACCCCTCCACTTT. It specifies CASSLAAGGYNSPLHF.

This clone has only a few counts. CDR3 sequence: CASNQGYEQYF. CDR3 coding DNA: TGTGCCAGCAACCAGGGCTACGAGCAGTACTTC. The J gene is TRBJ2-7, the V gene TRBV6-6; D perhaps matches TRBD1 (5 bases). Germline assignment: CDR1 MNHNY and CDR2 SVGAGI (reference sequence). This CDR3 spans 11 amino acids. Trimming left V 7 bases short and J 3 bases short, with 7 bases between.

J is TRBJ1-1 and V is TRBV7-8; 7 positions agree with TRBD1. The CDR3 has 15 amino acids. The germline V gene has CDR1 SGHVS and CDR2 FQNEAQ. V lost 5 bases, J lost 11 bases, and 17 bases stayed unmatched. CDR3 sequence (DNA): TGTGCCAGCAGCCGACTCCGTGAGACAGGGCCTTTCGCTTTCTTT. It yields the protein CASSRLRETGPFAFF. Complete variable domain (other parts from reference TRBV7-8 and TRBJ1-1): GAGVSQSPRYKVAKRGQDVALRCDPISGHVSLFWYQQALGQGPEFLTYFQNEAQLDKSGLPSDRFFAERPEGSVSTLKIQRTQQEDSAVYLCASSRLRETGPFAFFGQGTRLTVV.

This clone was counted only a few times. V usage is TRBV28 and J usage is TRBJ1-2; D might be TRBD1 (6 bases). V was clipped by 1 base and J by 3 bases, with 9 bases between them. The CDR3 is made up of 14 amino acids. Germline loops: CDR1 MDHEN, CDR2 SYDVKM. Here the CDR3 DNA reads TGTGCCAGCAGTTTATTGGGGGCGGACTATGGCTACACCTTC. It translates to CASSLLGADYGYTF.

The chain employs TRBV2 and TRBJ1-2; the D gene is possibly TRBD1 (5 bases). The CDR3 totals 14 residues. CDR1 and CDR2 from the germline V gene are SNHLY and FYNNEI. Trimming removed 7 bases from V and 4 bases from J, with 16 bases in between. CDR3: CASIGGGLGYGYTF. In DNA, the CDR3 is TGTGCCAGCATTGGGGGAGGGCTAGGCTATGGCTACACCTTC. The variable domain in full, with the rest retrieved from reference TRBV2 and TRBJ1-2, is EPEVTQTPSHQVTQMGQEVILRCVPISNHLYFYWYRQILGQKVEFLVSFYNNEISEKSEIFDDQFSVERPDGSNFTLKIRSTKLEDSAMYFCASIGGGLGYGYTFGSGTRLTVV.

This chain connects TRBV28 to TRBJ2-5; tentative D call: TRBD2 (5 bases). This CDR3 spans 13 amino acids. With 10 bases removed from V and 4 bases from J, the gap between germline ends came to 16 bases. Germline CDR1 is MDHEN and CDR2 is SYDVKM. The CDR3: CATGVGSLETQYF. CDR3 DNA: TGTGCCACCGGGGTAGGCAGTTTAGAGACCCAGTACTTC.

This rearrangement joins TRBV5-1 to TRBJ2-3, with TRBD2 matching 10 bases. The CDR3 has 14 amino acids. The junction had 8 bases not matched to a gene; V was cut back by 4 bases and J by 9 bases. Germline V gives CDR1 SGHRS, CDR2 YFSETQ. DNA for the CDR3: TGCGCCAGCAGCAACGAGCGGGGGGGCCAAACGCAGTATTTT. Encoded protein: CASSNERGGQTQYF.

The chain carries TRBV5-5 and TRBJ1-1; 8 nucleotides line up with TRBD1. The CDR3 is 15 residues long. Germline CDR1 SGHKS, CDR2 YYEKEE (reference sequence). J gave up 0 bases and V 5 bases, and 6 bases lay outside the gene matches. CDR3 DNA: TGTGCCAGCAGAGCAGGGGGCGGGATGAACACTGAAGCTTTCTTT. Translating it yields CASRAGGGMNTEAFF. Full variable domain (rest looked up from reference TRBV5-5 and TRBJ1-1): DAGVTQSPTHLIKTRGQQVTLRCSPISGHKSVSWYQQVLGQGPQFIFQYYEKEERGRGNFPDRFSARQFPNYSSELNVNALLLGDSALYLCASRAGGGMNTEAFFGQGTRLTVV.